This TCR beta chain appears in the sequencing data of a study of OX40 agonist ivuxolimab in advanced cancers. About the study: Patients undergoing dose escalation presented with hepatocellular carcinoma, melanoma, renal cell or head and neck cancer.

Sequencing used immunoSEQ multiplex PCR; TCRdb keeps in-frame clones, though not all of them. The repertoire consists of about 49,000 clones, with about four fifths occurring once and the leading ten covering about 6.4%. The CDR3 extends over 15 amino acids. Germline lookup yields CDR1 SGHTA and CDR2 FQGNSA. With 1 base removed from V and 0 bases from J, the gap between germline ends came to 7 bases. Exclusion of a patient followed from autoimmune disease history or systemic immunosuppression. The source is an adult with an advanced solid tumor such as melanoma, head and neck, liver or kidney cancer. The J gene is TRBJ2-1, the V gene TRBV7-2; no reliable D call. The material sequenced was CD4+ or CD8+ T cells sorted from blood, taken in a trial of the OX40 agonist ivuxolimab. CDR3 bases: TGTGCCAGCAGCTTAGAAGCGAGCTCCTACAATGAGCAGTTCTTC. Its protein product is CASSLEASSYNEQFF.